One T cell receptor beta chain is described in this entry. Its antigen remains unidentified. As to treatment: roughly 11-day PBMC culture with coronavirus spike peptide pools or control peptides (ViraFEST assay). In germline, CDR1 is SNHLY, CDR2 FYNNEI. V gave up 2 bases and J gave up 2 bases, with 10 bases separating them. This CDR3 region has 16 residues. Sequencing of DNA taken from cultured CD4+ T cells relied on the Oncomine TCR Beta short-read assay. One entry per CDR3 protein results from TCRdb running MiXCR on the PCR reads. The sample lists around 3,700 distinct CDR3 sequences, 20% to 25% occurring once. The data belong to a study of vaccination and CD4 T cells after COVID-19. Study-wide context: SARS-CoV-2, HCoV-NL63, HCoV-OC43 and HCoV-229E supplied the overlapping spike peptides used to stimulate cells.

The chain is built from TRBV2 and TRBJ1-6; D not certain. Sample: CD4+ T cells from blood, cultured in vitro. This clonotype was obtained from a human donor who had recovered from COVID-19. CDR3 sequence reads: CASSEIRGAYNSPLHF. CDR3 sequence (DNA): TGTGCCAGCAGTGAAATCCGGGGAGCCTATAATTCACCCCTCCACTTT.